This T cell receptor beta chain stems from a study of T-cell reconstitution after alpha-beta-depleted transplantation in children. Overall study findings and caveats: Some patients showed high day-60 TCRbeta diversity, which derived from surviving recipient T cells and thymic progenitors. At one year after transplant, newly produced T cells mostly accounted for T-cell counts and diversity. Approximately two months post-transplant, alpha-beta T cells reportedly originated from several hundred expanded graft clones.

This sample's TCRbeta library carried unique molecular identifier barcodes. One entry per CDR3 protein results from TCRdb running MiXCR on the PCR reads. The data contain roughly 30,000 distinct CDR3 sequences, approximately 6.5% of them seen just once; the ten biggest clones take up 20% to 30%. Germline trimming cut 0 bases from V and 4 bases from J; bases unmatched to any gene: 18. From germline, CDR1 is DFQATT and CDR2 SNEGSKA (reference sequence). The CDR3 length is 20 residues. This clonotype was counted a few times. Antigen specificity is unknown. This chain links TRBV20-1 with TRBJ2-1; TRBD2 aligns across 10 bases. Sequencing used peripheral blood, obtained 60 days after TCRalphabeta/CD19-depleted stem cell transplant. The TCR sequence derives from a child under two years old who had a stem cell transplant for acute myeloid leukemia, so the T cells may come from the graft donor. The CDR3 nucleotides read TGCAGTGCTAGAGATGGGCGACTAGCGGGTCCCGGTGGGGTGTACAATGAGCAGTTCTTC. Translated, it gives CSARDGRLAGPGGVYNEQFF.